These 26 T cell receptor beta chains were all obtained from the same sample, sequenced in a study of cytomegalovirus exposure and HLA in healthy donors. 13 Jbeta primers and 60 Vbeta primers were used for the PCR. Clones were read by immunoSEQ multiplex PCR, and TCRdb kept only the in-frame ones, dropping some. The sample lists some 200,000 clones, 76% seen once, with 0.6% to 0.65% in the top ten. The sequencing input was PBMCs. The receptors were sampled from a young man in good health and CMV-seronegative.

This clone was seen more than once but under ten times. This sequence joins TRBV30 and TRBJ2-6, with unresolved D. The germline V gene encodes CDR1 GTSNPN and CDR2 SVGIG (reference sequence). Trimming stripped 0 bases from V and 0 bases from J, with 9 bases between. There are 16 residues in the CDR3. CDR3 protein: CAWSVMVLSGANVLTF. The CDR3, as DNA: TGTGCCTGGAGTGTAATGGTACTCTCTGGGGCCAACGTCCTGACTTTC. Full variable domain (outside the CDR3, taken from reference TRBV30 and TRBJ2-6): SQTIHQWPATLVQPVGSPLSLECTVEGTSNPNLYWYRQAAGRGLQLLFYSVGIGQISSEVPQNLSASRPQDRQFILSSKKLLLSDSGFYLCAWSVMVLSGANVLTFGAGSRLTVL.

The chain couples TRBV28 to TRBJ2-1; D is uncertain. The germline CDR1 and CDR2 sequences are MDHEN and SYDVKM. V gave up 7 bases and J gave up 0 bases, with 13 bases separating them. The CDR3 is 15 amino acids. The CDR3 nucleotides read TGTGCCAGCAAGTCAACACCTAGCTCCTACAATGAGCAGTTCTTC. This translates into CASKSTPSSYNEQFF.

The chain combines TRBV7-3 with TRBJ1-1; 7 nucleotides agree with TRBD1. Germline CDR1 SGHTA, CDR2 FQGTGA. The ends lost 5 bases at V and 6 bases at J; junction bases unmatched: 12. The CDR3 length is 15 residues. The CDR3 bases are TGTGCCAGCAGCCTCGGATCCAGACAGGGATCTGAAGCTTTCTTT. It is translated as CASSLGSRQGSEAFF. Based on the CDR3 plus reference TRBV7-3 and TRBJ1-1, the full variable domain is GAGVSQTPSNKVTEKGKYVELRCDPISGHTALYWYRQSLGQGPEFLIYFQGTGAADDSGLPNDRFFAVRPEGSVSTLKIQRTERGDSAVYLCASSLGSRQGSEAFFGQGTRLTVV.

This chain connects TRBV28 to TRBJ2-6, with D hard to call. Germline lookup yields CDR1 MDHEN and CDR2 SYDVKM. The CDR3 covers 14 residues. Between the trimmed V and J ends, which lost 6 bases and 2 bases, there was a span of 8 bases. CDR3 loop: CASSERTGANVLTF. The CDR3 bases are TGTGCCAGCAGCGAGAGAACTGGGGCCAACGTCCTGACTTTC.

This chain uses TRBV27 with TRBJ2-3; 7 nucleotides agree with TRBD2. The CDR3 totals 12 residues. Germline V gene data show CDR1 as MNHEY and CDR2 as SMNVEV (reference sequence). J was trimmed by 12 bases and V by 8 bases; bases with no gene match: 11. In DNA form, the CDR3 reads TGTGCCAGCGGACGATCTAGCGGTTATCAGTATTTT. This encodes CASGRSSGYQYF.

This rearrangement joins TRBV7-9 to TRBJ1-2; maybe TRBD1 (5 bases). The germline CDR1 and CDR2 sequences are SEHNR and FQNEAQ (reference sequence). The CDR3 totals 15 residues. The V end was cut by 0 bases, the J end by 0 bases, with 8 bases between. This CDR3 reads CASSLAMTANYGYTF. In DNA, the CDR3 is TGTGCCAGCAGCTTAGCGATGACAGCTAACTATGGCTACACCTTC.

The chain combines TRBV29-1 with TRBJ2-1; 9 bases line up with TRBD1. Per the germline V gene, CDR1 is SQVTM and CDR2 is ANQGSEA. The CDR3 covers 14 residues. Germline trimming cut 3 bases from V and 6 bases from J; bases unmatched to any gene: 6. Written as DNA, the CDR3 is TGCAGCGTTGATCCGGGACAGGGACGCAATGAGCAGTTCTTC. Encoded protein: CSVDPGQGRNEQFF.

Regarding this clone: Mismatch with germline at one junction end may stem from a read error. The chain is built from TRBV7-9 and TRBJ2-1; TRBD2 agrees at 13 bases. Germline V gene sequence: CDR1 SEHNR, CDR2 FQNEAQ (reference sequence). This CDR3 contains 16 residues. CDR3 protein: CSSSFGGLAGSFGQFF. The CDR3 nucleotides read TGTTCCAGCAGCTTTGGGGGACTAGCGGGATCTTTCGGGCAGTTCTTC.

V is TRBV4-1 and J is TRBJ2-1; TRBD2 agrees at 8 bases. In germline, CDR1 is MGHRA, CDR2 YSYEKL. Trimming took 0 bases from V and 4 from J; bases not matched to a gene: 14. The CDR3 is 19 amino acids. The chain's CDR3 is CASSQDHRRGSGIYNEQFF. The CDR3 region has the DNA TGCGCCAGCAGCCAAGACCACCGAAGAGGTAGCGGGATTTACAATGAGCAGTTCTTC.

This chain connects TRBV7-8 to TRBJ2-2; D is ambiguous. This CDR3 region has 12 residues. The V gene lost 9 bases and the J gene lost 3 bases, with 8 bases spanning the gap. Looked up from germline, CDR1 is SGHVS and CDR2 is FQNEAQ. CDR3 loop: CASSGYTGELFF. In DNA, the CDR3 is TGTGCCAGTTCAGGTTACACCGGGGAGCTGTTTTTT.

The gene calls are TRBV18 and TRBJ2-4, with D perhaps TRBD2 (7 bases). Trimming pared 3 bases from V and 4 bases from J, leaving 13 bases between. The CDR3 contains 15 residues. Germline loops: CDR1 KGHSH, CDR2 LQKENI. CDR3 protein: CASSPTGLGKNIQYF. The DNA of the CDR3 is TGTGCCAGCTCACCGACAGGACTAGGGAAAAACATTCAGTACTTC.

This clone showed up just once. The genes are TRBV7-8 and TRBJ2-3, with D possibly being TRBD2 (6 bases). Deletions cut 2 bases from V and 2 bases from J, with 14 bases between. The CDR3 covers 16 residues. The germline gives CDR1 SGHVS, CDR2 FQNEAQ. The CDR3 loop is CASSLSPGVVTDTQYF. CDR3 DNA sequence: TGTGCCAGCAGCTTATCTCCGGGAGTGGTCACAGATACGCAGTATTTT.

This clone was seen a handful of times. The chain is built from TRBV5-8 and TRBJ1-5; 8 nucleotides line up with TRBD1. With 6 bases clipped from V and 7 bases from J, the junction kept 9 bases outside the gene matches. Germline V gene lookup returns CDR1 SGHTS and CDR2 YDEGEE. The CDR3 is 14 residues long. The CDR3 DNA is TGTGCCAGCAAGGACAGGGTCGAAAGGCAGCCCCAGCATTTT. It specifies CASKDRVERQPQHF.

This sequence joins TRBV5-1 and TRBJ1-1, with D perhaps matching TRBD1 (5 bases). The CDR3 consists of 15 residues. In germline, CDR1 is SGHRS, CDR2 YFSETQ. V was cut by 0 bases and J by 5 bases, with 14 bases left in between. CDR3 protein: CASSLAGGFGTEAFF. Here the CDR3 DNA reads TGCGCCAGCAGCTTGGCGGGGGGGTTCGGGACTGAAGCTTTCTTT.

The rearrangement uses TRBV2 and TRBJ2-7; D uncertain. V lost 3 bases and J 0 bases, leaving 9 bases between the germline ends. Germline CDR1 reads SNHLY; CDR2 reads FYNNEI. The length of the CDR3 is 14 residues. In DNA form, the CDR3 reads TGTGCCAGCAGTGACAGGTCAGACTCCTACGAGCAGTACTTC. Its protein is CASSDRSDSYEQYF.

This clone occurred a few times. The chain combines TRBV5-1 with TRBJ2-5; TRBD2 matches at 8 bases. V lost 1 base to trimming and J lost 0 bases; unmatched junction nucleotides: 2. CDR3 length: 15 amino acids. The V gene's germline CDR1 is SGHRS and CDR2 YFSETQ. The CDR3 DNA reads TGCGCCAGCAGCTTGCCTAGCGGGTACCAAGAGACCCAGTACTTC. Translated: CASSLPSGYQETQYF. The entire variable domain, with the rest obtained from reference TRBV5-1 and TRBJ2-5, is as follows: KAGVTQTPRYLIKTRGQQVTLSCSPISGHRSVSWYQQTPGQGLQFLFEYFSETQRNKGNFPGRFSGRQFSNSRSEMNVSTLELGDSALYLCASSLPSGYQETQYFGPGTRLLVL.

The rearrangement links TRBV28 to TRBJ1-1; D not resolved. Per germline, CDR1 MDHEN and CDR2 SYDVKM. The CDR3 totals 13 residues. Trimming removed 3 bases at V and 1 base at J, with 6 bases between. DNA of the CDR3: TGTGCCAGCAGTTTCAGGCAGAACACTGAAGCTTTCTTT. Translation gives CASSFRQNTEAFF.

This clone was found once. CDR3 sequence (DNA): TGCGCCAGCAGTATGGCTCCAGTGATAGGCGGGAGGCCCTACGAGCAGTACTTC. Its translation is CASSMAPVIGGRPYEQYF. The V call is TRBV5-1, the J call TRBJ2-7; TRBD2 aligns across 8 bases. CDR1 is SGHRS, CDR2 YFSETQ, per germline. Trimming at V came to 5 bases and at J to 2 bases, leaving 18 bases not matched to a gene. The CDR3 contains 18 residues.

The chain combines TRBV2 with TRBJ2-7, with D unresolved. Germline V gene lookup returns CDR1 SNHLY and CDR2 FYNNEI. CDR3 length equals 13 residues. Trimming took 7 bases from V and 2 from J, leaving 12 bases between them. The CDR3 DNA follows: TGTGCCAGCACCCGGCAGGAACCCTACGAGCAGTACTTC. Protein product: CASTRQEPYEQYF.

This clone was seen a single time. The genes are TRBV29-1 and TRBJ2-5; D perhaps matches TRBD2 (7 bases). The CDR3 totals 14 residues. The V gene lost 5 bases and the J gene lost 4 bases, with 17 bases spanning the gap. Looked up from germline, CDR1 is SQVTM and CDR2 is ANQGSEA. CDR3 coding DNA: TGCAGCGTTAATCTGGGGGGGGCCCTAGAGACCCAGTACTTC. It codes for CSVNLGGALETQYF.

The CDR3 loop is CASSQDRRSYGYTF. The CDR3 DNA follows: TGCGCCAGCAGCCAAGATCGCAGAAGCTATGGCTACACCTTC. The rearrangement uses TRBV4-1 and TRBJ1-2; D remains ambiguous. The length of the CDR3 is 14 residues. CDR1 MGHRA and CDR2 YSYEKL come from the germline V gene. V gave up 0 bases and J gave up 4 bases, with 9 bases separating them.

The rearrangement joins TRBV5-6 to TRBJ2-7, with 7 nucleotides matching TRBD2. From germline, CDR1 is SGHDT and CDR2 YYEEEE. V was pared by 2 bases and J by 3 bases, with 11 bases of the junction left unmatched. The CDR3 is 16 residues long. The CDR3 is CASSFQRRGVGYEQYF. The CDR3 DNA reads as TGTGCCAGCAGCTTTCAACGTCGGGGGGTCGGCTACGAGCAGTACTTC. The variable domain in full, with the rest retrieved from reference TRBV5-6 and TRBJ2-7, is DAGVTQSPTHLIKTRGQQVTLRCSPKSGHDTVSWYQQALGQGPQFIFQYYEEEERQRGNFPDRFSGHQFPNYSSELNVNALLLGDSALYLCASSFQRRGVGYEQYFGPGTRLTVT.

This CDR3 reads CASRGVYEQYF. The CDR3 DNA reads TGTGCCTCCCGCGGGGTCTACGAGCAGTACTTC. The gene calls are TRBV2 and TRBJ2-7, with a tentative D call TRBD2 (6 bases). V was cut by 11 bases and J by 3 bases, with 11 bases left in between. Germline CDR1 is SNHLY and CDR2 is FYNNEI. The length of the CDR3 is 11 residues.

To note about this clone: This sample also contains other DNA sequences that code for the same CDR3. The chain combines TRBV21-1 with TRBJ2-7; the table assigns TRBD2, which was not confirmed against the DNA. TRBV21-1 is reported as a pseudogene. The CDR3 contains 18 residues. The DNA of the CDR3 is TGTGCCAGCAGCAAAGCGCTTTACGTAGCGGGACCCACCTACGAGCAGTACTTC. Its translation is CASSKALYVAGPTYEQYF.

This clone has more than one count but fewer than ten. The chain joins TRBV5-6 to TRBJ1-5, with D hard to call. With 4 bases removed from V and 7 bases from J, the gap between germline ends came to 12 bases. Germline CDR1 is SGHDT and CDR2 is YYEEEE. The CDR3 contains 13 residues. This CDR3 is CASSREGGQPQHF. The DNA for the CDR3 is TGTGCCAGCAGCCGAGAGGGTGGCCAGCCCCAGCATTTT.

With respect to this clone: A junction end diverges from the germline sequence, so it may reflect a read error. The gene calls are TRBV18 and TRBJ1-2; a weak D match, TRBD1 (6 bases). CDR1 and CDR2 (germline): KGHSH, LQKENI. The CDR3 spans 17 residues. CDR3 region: CANSPYEDRPSNYGYTF. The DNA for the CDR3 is TGTGCCAACTCACCATACGAAGACAGGCCCTCAAACTATGGCTACACCTTC.